The clone carrying this T cell receptor beta chain was seen a handful of times. Its antigen is not known. The data were obtained in a study of blood T cells in healthy people across ages. For the second PCR, which ran for about 6 to 11 cycles, a sample-barcoded 5' primer and a J-beta primer mix were used. Each CDR3 protein is one row after TCRdb ran MiXCR on the 5' RACE reads. The top ten hold around 2.1% of the sample, which has about 1.8 million distinct CDR3 sequences, 49% seen once. Germline V gene data show CDR1 as LGHNA and CDR2 as YSLEER. The length of the CDR3 is 15 residues. V gave up 4 bases and J gave up 8 bases; unmatched junction bases: 11. Study-wide findings and caveats: The authors considered diversity estimates from one million T cells to be underestimates.

J is TRBJ2-1 and V is TRBV4-3; 7 nucleotides align to TRBD2. Sequenced: blood. The TCR sequence derives from a woman aged 40 to 49 in good health. CDR3 in amino acids: CASSLRLAAGDEQFF. The CDR3 DNA follows: TGCGCCAGCAGCCTCCGACTAGCCGCGGGGGATGAGCAGTTCTTC.